A selection of T cell receptor beta chains follows, all from one sample in a study of shared clonotypes between healthy human individuals. Data came from immunoSEQ multiplex PCR; TCRdb stores just in-frame clones and leaves some out. The data hold about 2.1 million clones, with around 93% observed a single time. Sequencing was done on a sample of naive CD8+ T cells from PBMCs. These receptors all come from a man in his late teens or twenties in good health. Some clones in this sample may be carry-over from other donors' samples. CDR3s leave out the opening cysteine and the closing phenylalanine or tryptophan. A D gene is named only where the DNA matches it firmly. Clone size is stated in some rows and not others, as once, few, many or a class when expanded.

CDR3 length,J gene,D gene,clone size,V gene,CDR3 protein
12,TRBJ1-2,NA,NA,TRBV5-4,ASSPSSGNYGYT
11,TRBJ1-1,NA,NA,TRBV4-1,ASSLQGGTEAF
10,TRBJ2-7,NA,NA,TRBV13,ASSLGRDEQY
13,TRBJ2-7,NA,NA,TRBV4-1,ASSQDLGSSYEQY
12,TRBJ1-1,NA,NA,TRBV18,ASSPTGARTEAF
12,TRBJ1-5,NA,NA,TRBV19,ASTSGGVNQPQH
11,TRBJ1-1,NA,few,TRBV11-2,ASSPRQNTEAF
14,TRBJ2-3,NA,NA,TRBV6-1,ASSEGEGQNTDTQY
14,TRBJ2-7,TRBD1,NA,TRBV11-2,ASSLGTHRGLYEQY
12,TRBJ1-3,NA,NA,TRBV7-6,ASSPDRVGNTIY
13,TRBJ2-7,TRBD2,NA,TRBV5-1,ASSLGLAGTYEQY
14,TRBJ1-1,NA,NA,TRBV28,ASSFILRTMNTEAF
12,TRBJ2-7,NA,NA,TRBV6-5,ASSPGGVGNEQY
14,TRBJ1-2,NA,NA,TRBV23-1,ASSPSSERPRYGYT
15,TRBJ1-1,NA,NA,TRBV4-1,ASSPKSAQAPLTEAF
13,TRBJ2-7,TRBD2,NA,TRBV6-5,ASSFRTSGSHEQY